The clone carrying this TCR delta chain has ten or more counts. The CDR3 is 14 amino acids. Trimming stripped 0 bases from V and 0 bases from J, with 7 bases between. Germline V gene lookup returns CDR1 GEAIGNYY and CDR2 EKD. The record originates from a study of gamma-delta T cells after stem cell transplantation. TCRdb re-called the RT-PCR reads through CATT. The sample shows fewer than 12,000 delta-chain clones, 1.3% of them seen only once. The sequencing input was gamma-delta T cells. This chain uses TRDV2 with TRDJ1, with D uncertain. This receptor was obtained from a human donor. It is not recorded whose cells these are; they may come from a transplant donor. CDR3 residues: CACDTLANTDKLIF. CDR3 nucleotides: TGTGCCTGTGACACCCTAGCGAACACCGATAAACTCATCTTT.